These 8 T cell receptor beta chains share one sample of origin, sequenced in a study of tumor-infiltrating lymphocytes in primary liver carcinoma. Investigators took RNA and DNA out together from approximately 22-30 mg of unsorted bulk tissue. The researchers produced TCR beta cDNA from 500 ng total RNA with a constant-region primer. For TCR beta, libraries were produced by three nested multiplex PCR rounds using slightly modified ARM-PCR. TRBV1-TRBV30 forward primers and a C-beta reverse primer were used in the first two PCR rounds, which each ran for around 11 cycles. TCRdb ran MiXCR on the multiplex PCR reads and lists one entry per CDR3 protein. The sample yields roughly 100,000 distinct CDR3 sequences, about four fifths seen once. Sequenced input: liver tumor tissue from sampling region 3. Subset of the sample: tumor region T3, left-lateral pole. The receptors originated from a man in his forties or fifties with primary liver carcinoma and hepatitis B virus infection.

This clonotype was seen only a few times. This chain joins TRBV5-5 and TRBJ2-2; 7 bases are a match to TRBD2. Germline assignment: CDR1 SGHKS and CDR2 YYEKEE (reference sequence). J gave up 1 base and V 4 bases, and 7 bases lay outside the gene matches. CDR3 length: 16 residues. The CDR3 DNA is TGTGCCAGCAGCCTTAATAGCGGGCTGAACACCGGGGAGCTGTTTTTT. Encoded protein: CASSLNSGLNTGELFF.

This clonotype came up once. CDR3: CSVGTGWGMNTEAFF. The CDR3 region has the DNA TGCAGCGTCGGTACAGGGTGGGGTATGAACACTGAAGCTTTCTTT. This chain connects TRBV29-1 to TRBJ1-1, with D perhaps TRBD1 (6 bases). V dropped 6 bases and J dropped 0 bases, with 17 bases sitting between them. This CDR3 comprises 15 residues. Germline V gene sequence: CDR1 SQVTM, CDR2 ANQGSEA.

On this clonotype: A junction boundary mismatches the germline segment, possibly from a read error. The CDR3 loop is CASRPFGDTRYF. The CDR3 region has the DNA TGTGCCAGCAGACCCTTCGGTGATACGCGGTATTTT. This chain connects TRBV12-3 or TRBV12-4 to TRBJ2-3; unclear D gene. The CDR3 length is 12 residues.

Of note for this clonotype: A read error may account for a junction end that differs from germline. CDR3 amino acids: CAISEEQRWTTEQFF. CDR3 coding DNA: TGTGCCATCAGTGAGGAACAGCGATGGACCACTGAGCAATTCTTC. The chain employs TRBV10-3 and TRBJ2-1; D gene uncertain. The CDR3 runs to 15 residues. Germline values: CDR1 ENHRY, CDR2 SYGVKD.

On this clonotype: At one of its ends the junction is not consistent with the germline gene, which may arise from a read error. The rearrangement uses TRBV4-1 and TRBJ2-2, with D possibly matching TRBD2 (6 bases). The CDR3 consists of 14 residues. Germline lookup yields CDR1 MGHRA and CDR2 YSYEKL. CDR3 nucleotide sequence: TGCGCTAGCAGCCAACTTACCCTCTCGGGGGAGCTGTCTTTT. Amino acids: CASSQLTLSGELSF.

This clonotype was detected many times. A read error is possible here, since a much larger clone lies one base away. The CDR3 end shows no conserved phenylalanine or tryptophan, and so a read error is likely. The chain is built from TRBV29-1 and TRBJ1-2; D gene unclear. This CDR3 is built from 10 residues. Trimming left V 4 bases short and J 5 bases short, with 5 bases between. Per the germline V gene, CDR1 is SQVTM and CDR2 is ANQGSEA. CDR3 protein: CSVVVYGYTS. In DNA, the CDR3 is TGCAGCGTTGTTGTGTATGGCTACACCTCC.

Remarks on this clonotype: No conserved phenylalanine or tryptophan is present at the end of the CDR3, so a read error is the likely explanation. The chain joins TRBV11-2 to TRBJ2-3; perhaps TRBD2 as D (5 bases). The germline V gene encodes CDR1 SGHAT and CDR2 FQNNGV. The V end lost 5 bases, the J end lost 2 bases, and 17 bases lay between the germline ends. This CDR3 has 16 residues. CDR3 bases: TGTGCCAGCAGCCCGTGGAGAGAGGGAGACACAGATACGCAGTATTTG. Translated: CASSPWREGDTDTQYL.

This clonotype was picked up one time. This may arise from a read error, as a much more abundant clone is one base away. The rearrangement joins TRBV24-1 to TRBJ2-1; TRBD1 might be the D (6 bases). The germline V and J ends were trimmed by 2 bases and 4 bases, with 17 bases remaining between them. Germline V gives CDR1 KGHDR, CDR2 SFDVKD. The CDR3 length is 17 residues. The CDR3 loop reads CATSDSQGTYIYNEQFF. The CDR3 region has the DNA TGTGCCACCAGTGATTCCCAGGGGACCTACATATACAATGAGCAGTTCTTC.